This TCR beta chain comes out of a study of cytomegalovirus exposure and HLA in healthy donors. Study information: Falling in the Caucasian-associated ancestry cluster were about 82% of approximately 410 genotyped donors. Overall study findings and caveats: High specificity and sensitivity for cytomegalovirus status were reported for the classifier.

Both 60 Vbeta primers and 13 Jbeta primers went into the PCR. The assay was immunoSEQ multiplex PCR, and TCRdb's table has in-frame clones only and misses some. Of about 130,000 clones detected, 80% appear once; the ten largest clones hold 4.5% to 5%. Worth noting for this clone: What it binds is unknown.

Trimming at V came to 2 bases and at J to 7 bases, leaving 6 bases not matched to a gene. This CDR3 region has 16 residues. Germline loops: CDR1 MGHRA, CDR2 YSYEKL. Sequencing was done on a sample of PBMCs. The chain combines TRBV4-1 with TRBJ2-2; 11 nucleotides align to TRBD2. The source of this sequence is a man between 25 and 39 years old in good health. The CDR3 loop is CASSQRRLAGNGELFF. CDR3 DNA: TGCGCCAGCAGCCAACGGCGACTAGCGGGAAACGGGGAGCTGTTTTTT.